A selection of T cell receptor beta chains follows, all from one sample in a study of T cell changes during pregnancy in multiple sclerosis. Sequenced by immunoSEQ multiplex PCR; TCRdb stores in-frame clones only, minus some. The sample lists some 60,000 clones, approximately 87% seen once, with 5.3% in the top ten. The sample was peripheral blood from another person, used as feeder cells. The receptors stem from a human donor whose cells served as feeder cells for cultures in a pregnancy study. CDR3s include the opening cysteine and the closing phenylalanine or tryptophan. Fields, in order: D gene, J gene, V gene, clone size, CDR3 protein, CDR3 DNA. D genes are given only for firm matches. Clone size is shown for a subset of rows, as once, few, many or a class of expanded clone.

>TRBD2|TRBJ2-1|TRBV9|NA
CASSEREGPYNEQFF
TGTGCCAGCAGCGAGCGGGAGGGCCCCTACAATGAGCAGTTCTTC
>NA|TRBJ1-1|TRBV29-1|NA
CSVEGGAKINTEAFF
TGCAGCGTTGAAGGGGGGGCAAAAATCAACACTGAAGCTTTCTTT
>NA|TRBJ1-3|TRBV2|NA
CASSGAIENTIYF
TGTGCCAGCAGTGGGGCTATAGAAAACACCATATATTTT
>NA|TRBJ1-2|TRBV4-1|NA
CASSQIDSGDYGYTF
TGCGCCAGCAGCCAAATTGACAGTGGGGACTATGGCTACACCTTC
>TRBD2|TRBJ2-5|TRBV7-9|NA
CASSKRDNGETQYF
TGTGCCAGCAGCAAGCGGGATAATGGGGAGACCCAGTACTTC
>NA|TRBJ2-3|TRBV5-6|NA
CASSLATDTQYF
TGTGCCAGCAGCTTGGCCACAGATACGCAGTATTTT
>NA|TRBJ2-5|TRBV7-9|NA
CASSLTQGGSLGNQETQYF
TGTGCCAGCAGCTTAACCCAGGGGGGTAGTCTAGGGAATCAAGAGACCCAGTACTTC
>NA|TRBJ2-5|TRBV14|NA
CASSRSLAQETQYF
TGTGCCAGCAGTCGCAGTCTGGCCCAAGAGACCCAGTACTTC
>NA|TRBJ2-7|TRBV6-5|once
CATRVADRYEQYF
TGTGCCACTCGCGTGGCAGATCGGTACGAGCAGTACTTC
>NA|TRBJ2-7|TRBV19|NA
CASSIESAGPPFEQYF
TGTGCCAGTAGTATCGAAAGCGCGGGACCCCCCTTCGAGCAGTACTTC
>NA|TRBJ1-2|TRBV6-1|NA
CASTTGLLYGYTF
TGTGCCAGCACCACCGGACTCCTTTATGGCTACACCTTC
>TRBD2|TRBJ2-1|TRBV7-9|NA
CASSLADWTSGNYNEQFF
TGTGCCAGCAGCTTAGCGGACTGGACTAGCGGGAACTACAATGAGCAGTTCTTC
>NA|TRBJ2-7|TRBV7-2|NA
CASSLVGGRGEQYF
TGTGCCAGCAGCTTAGTAGGGGGAAGAGGTGAGCAGTACTTC
>NA|TRBJ2-4|TRBV21-1|NA
CASSKGENIQYF
TGTGCCAGCAGCAAAGGGGAAAACATTCAGTACTTC
>NA|TRBJ1-6|TRBV5-1|few
CASSLAGEPPLHF
TGCGCCAGCAGCTTGGCTGGGGAGCCACCCCTCCACTTT
>NA|TRBJ1-2|TRBV28|NA
CASSPPRNYGYTF
TGTGCCAGCAGTCCCCCCCGAAACTATGGCTACACCTTC
>NA|TRBJ1-1|TRBV14|NA
CASSPDAGMWGAFF
TGTGCCAGCAGTCCTGACGCGGGTATGTGGGGCGCTTTCTTT
>NA|TRBJ2-2|TRBV4-2|NA
CASSPGQRAVPPFLTNTGELFF
TGTGCCAGCAGCCCGGGTCAGAGGGCAGTTCCACCCTTCCTGACGAACACCGGGGAGCTGTTTTTT
>NA|TRBJ1-2|TRBV5-1|NA
CASSAAPTTGTYGYTF
TGCGCCAGCAGCGCTGCTCCAACTACAGGGACCTATGGCTACACCTTC
>NA|TRBJ2-7|TRBV28|NA
CASSLLQGLREQYF
TGTGCCAGCAGTTTATTGCAGGGTTTACGGGAGCAGTACTTC
>NA|TRBJ1-2|TRBV5-6|NA
CASRQEQLYYGYTF
TGTGCCAGCAGACAGGAACAACTTTACTATGGCTACACCTTC
>NA|TRBJ2-5|TRBV2|NA
CASLERGWETQYF
TGTGCCAGCCTCGAACGGGGGTGGGAGACCCAGTACTTC
>TRBD1|TRBJ2-2|TRBV11-3|NA
CASSLDGTGARELFF
TGTGCCAGCAGCTTAGACGGGACAGGGGCCAGGGAGCTGTTTTTT
>TRBD2|TRBJ2-4|TRBV30|NA
CASEAPSGAKNIQYF
TGTGCCTCCGAAGCACCTAGCGGTGCCAAAAACATTCAGTACTTC
>NA|TRBJ2-3|TRBV6-4|NA
CASSERAATGADTQYF
TGTGCCAGCAGTGAAAGGGCAGCCACGGGGGCAGATACGCAGTATTTT
>NA|TRBJ1-1|TRBV2|NA
CASSLGAGTEAFF
TGTGCCAGCAGCCTGGGGGCGGGAACTGAAGCTTTCTTT
>NA|TRBJ1-1|TRBV19|NA
CASSNSQGNTEAFF
TGTGCCAGTAGCAATTCCCAGGGAAACACTGAAGCTTTCTTT
>NA|TRBJ2-1|TRBV7-3|NA
CASSLRAGGSSYNEQFF
TGTGCCAGCAGCTTAAGGGCAGGAGGTAGCTCCTACAATGAGCAGTTCTTC
>TRBD2|TRBJ2-1|TRBV18|NA
CASSQGLADYNEQFF
TGTGCCAGCTCCCAGGGACTAGCGGATTACAATGAGCAGTTCTTC
>NA|TRBJ2-3|TRBV29-1|NA
CSASGATTDTQYF
TGCAGCGCCTCAGGGGCGACCACAGATACGCAGTATTTT